One sample yielded the 5 T cell receptor beta chains listed below, sequenced in a study of control samples from healthy donors and cancer patients. Profiling relied on immunoSEQ multiplex PCR, and the TCRdb table lists in-frame clones only, not all of them. This sample has around 81,000 clones, with more than 85% found just once. The sample taken for sequencing was blood. The source of these receptors is a woman in her 30s in good health.

The chain joins TRBV6-6 to TRBJ2-2; D is unresolved. Germline V gives CDR1 MNHNY, CDR2 SVGAGI (reference sequence). The CDR3 length is 14 residues. Trimming left V 10 bases short and J 6 bases short, with 18 bases between. DNA for the CDR3: TGTGCCACCGGGCCCCAGTTTGAGGCCGGGGAGCTGTTTTTT. Translated, it gives CATGPQFEAGELFF.

The chain employs TRBV5-1 and TRBJ2-1; D possibly corresponds to TRBD1 (6 bases). This CDR3 spans 13 amino acids. Trimming took 0 bases from V and 8 from J, leaving 9 bases between them. The V gene's germline CDR1 is SGHRS and CDR2 YFSETQ. CDR3 nucleotides: TGCGCCAGCAGCTTGGGAGGGGGATATGAGCAGTTCTTC. As protein: CASSLGGGYEQFF.

The chain's CDR3 is CASSESTGVGYTF. CDR3 nucleotides: TGTGCCAGCAGTGAGTCGACAGGGGTTGGCTACACCTTC. The rearrangement uses TRBV6-1 and TRBJ1-2; TRBD1 matches 8 bases. Per germline, CDR1 MNHNS and CDR2 SASEGT. Trimming took 3 bases from V and 7 from J; bases not matched to a gene: 4. CDR3 length: 13 amino acids.

The V and J genes are TRBV10-1 and TRBJ1-1, with D unclear. The CDR3 covers 13 residues. The V end lost 6 bases, the J end lost 7 bases, and 15 bases lay between the germline ends. CDR1 is WNHNN, CDR2 SYGVQD, per germline (reference sequence). The CDR3: CASSANTGYEAFF. The DNA of the CDR3 is TGCGCCAGCAGCGCAAACACCGGTTATGAAGCTTTCTTT.

This chain links TRBV28 with TRBJ2-2, with D maybe TRBD1 (5 bases). Germline CDR1 reads MDHEN; CDR2 reads SYDVKM. The CDR3 has 13 residues. Trimming left V 6 bases short and J 5 bases short, with 10 bases between. The CDR3 reads CASRPTGTGELFF. The CDR3, as DNA: TGTGCCAGCAGACCCACAGGTACCGGGGAGCTGTTTTTT.